The 27 T cell receptor beta chains presented below share a single source sample, sequenced in a study of Ad26.COV2.S vaccination and SARS-CoV-2 variants. Treatment: over 15 received Ad26.COV2.S at low or high dose, single or two shots; about 5 received placebo; per-sample allocation not given. It was on day 63 after the first vaccine or placebo injection that samples were taken. Clones were sequenced by immunoSEQ multiplex PCR, and TCRdb holds only the in-frame ones, with some missing. The table lists 300,000 to 350,000 clones, about 86% of them singletons. The source material was peripheral blood, sampled in a trial of Ad26.COV2.S vaccine versus placebo. These receptors were collected from a person between 18 and 65 years old who received the Ad26.COV2.S COVID-19 vaccine or a placebo.

The chain has TRBV5-4 and TRBJ1-1; the match to TRBD1 covers 9 bases. The CDR3 totals 15 residues. V gave up 4 bases and J gave up 4 bases; unmatched junction bases: 8. Germline V CDR1 and CDR2: SGHNT, YYREEE (reference sequence). This CDR3 reads CASSGQGTVSTEAFF. In DNA form, the CDR3 reads TGTGCCAGCAGCGGACAGGGGACGGTCAGCACTGAAGCTTTCTTT.

The chain combines TRBV7-9 with TRBJ2-5; 8 positions match TRBD1. J was trimmed by 2 bases and V by 1 base; bases with no gene match: 15. The germline V gene encodes CDR1 SEHNR and CDR2 FQNEAQ (reference sequence). This CDR3 contains 19 residues. The CDR3 protein is CASSLVRGQAGGPQETQYF. CDR3 bases: TGTGCCAGCAGCTTAGTGCGGGGACAGGCTGGGGGCCCTCAAGAGACCCAGTACTTC.

This chain links TRBV18 with TRBJ1-2; no definite D call. CDR1 and CDR2 from the germline V gene are KGHSH and LQKENI. The CDR3 has 12 amino acids. V was cut by 5 bases and J by 9 bases, with 13 bases left in between. As DNA, the CDR3 is TGTGCCAGCTCAGCGGGCCAAGAGCGCTACACCTTC. Translating it yields CASSAGQERYTF.

J is TRBJ1-6 and V is TRBV7-9; the D is unclear. With 1 base removed from V and 9 bases from J, the gap between germline ends came to 16 bases. CDR3 size: 16 residues. Germline-derived CDR1 and CDR2 are SEHNR and FQNEAQ (reference sequence). The CDR3 DNA sequence: TGTGCCAGCAGCTTAGTGGCAGGTTCGATCGGTTCACCCCTCCACTTT. Translation gives CASSLVAGSIGSPLHF. Looking up the rest from reference TRBV7-9 and TRBJ1-6 gives the full variable domain: DTGVSQNPRHKITKRGQNVTFRCDPISEHNRLYWYRQTLGQGPEFLTYFQNEAQLEKSRLLSDRFSAERPKGSFSTLEIQRTEQGDSAMYLCASSLVAGSIGSPLHFGNGTRLTVT.

The V and J genes are TRBV27 and TRBJ1-1; D is undetermined. V lost 5 bases to trimming and J lost 3 bases, with 19 bases between them. The germline CDR1 and CDR2 sequences are MNHEY and SMNVEV (reference sequence). The CDR3 has 16 residues. This CDR3 is CASSTIRLTDYTEAFF. The CDR3 region has the DNA TGTGCCAGCAGTACCATAAGACTCACAGACTACACTGAAGCTTTCTTT.

V and J are TRBV6-5 and TRBJ2-1; perhaps D is TRBD1 or TRBD2 (6 bases each). This CDR3 spans 13 amino acids. Germline lookup yields CDR1 MNHEY and CDR2 SVGAGI. V was clipped by 6 bases and J by 2 bases, with 8 bases between them. CDR3 bases: TGTGCCAGCAGGGAGGGGGCCTACAATGAGCAGTTCTTC. Protein: CASREGAYNEQFF.

The chain combines TRBV5-1 with TRBJ1-1; no firm D call. The length of the CDR3 is 16 residues. Per the germline V gene, CDR1 is SGHRS and CDR2 is YFSETQ. With 4 bases removed from V and 0 bases from J, the gap between germline ends came to 16 bases. The CDR3 DNA is TGCGCCAGCAGCCGAGGATCAGGTGACTTGAACACTGAAGCTTTCTTT. Translated: CASSRGSGDLNTEAFF.

The chain carries TRBV18 and TRBJ1-1; 8 bases match TRBD1. The CDR3 contains 15 residues. Trimming at V came to 5 bases and at J to 5 bases, leaving 10 bases not matched to a gene. Germline V gives CDR1 KGHSH, CDR2 LQKENI. DNA of the CDR3: TGTGCCAGCTCATCTCGGACAGGGTCGGAGACTGAAGCTTTCTTT. Its protein is CASSSRTGSETEAFF.

This chain links TRBV3-1 (or the pseudogene TRBV3-2) with TRBJ1-4; 7 nucleotides match TRBD1. This CDR3 is built from 15 residues. Per the germline V gene, CDR1 is LGHDT and CDR2 is YNNKEL (reference sequence). Losses at the gene ends were 3 bases for V and 7 bases for J; bases not matched to a gene: 8. CDR3 protein: CASSQPGQPSEKLFF. The CDR3, as DNA: TGTGCCAGCAGCCAGCCGGGACAGCCCAGTGAAAAACTGTTTTTT.

J is TRBJ2-2 and V is TRBV7-3; D is uncertain. The germline V and J ends were trimmed by 3 bases and 4 bases, with 9 bases remaining between them. Per germline, CDR1 SGHTA and CDR2 FQGTGA. The CDR3 sequence is 14 residues long. The CDR3, as DNA: TGTGCCAGCAGCTTTGTGGTTACCACCGGGGAGCTGTTTTTT. Amino acid sequence: CASSFVVTTGELFF.

The chain combines TRBV2 with TRBJ2-7; TRBD1 matches at 7 bases. V gave up 3 bases and J gave up 2 bases; unmatched junction bases: 4. This CDR3 has 14 residues. Per the germline V gene, CDR1 is SNHLY and CDR2 is FYNNEI. Here the CDR3 DNA reads TGTGCCAGCAGTGACGGGACAGTCCCCTACGAGCAGTACTTC. Its translation is CASSDGTVPYEQYF.

The CDR3 is CASSQGQYSNQPQHF. The CDR3, as DNA: TGTGCCAGCAGCCAAGGACAGTATAGCAATCAGCCCCAGCATTTT. The chain recombines TRBV3-1 (or the pseudogene TRBV3-2) with TRBJ1-5; D may be TRBD1 (5 bases). Germline lookup yields CDR1 LGHDT and CDR2 YNNKEL (reference sequence). The CDR3 has 15 residues. Trimming took 1 base from V and 0 from J, leaving 7 bases between them.

This chain joins TRBV3-1 (or the pseudogene TRBV3-2) and TRBJ2-7; D remains ambiguous. CDR1 is LGHDT, CDR2 YNNKEL, per germline (reference sequence). The CDR3 is 15 amino acids. Deletions cut 0 bases from V and 7 bases from J, with 16 bases between. Here the CDR3 reads CASSQDRQRSSEQYF. The CDR3 nucleotides are TGTGCCAGCAGCCAAGATCGTCAACGGTCTTCAGAGCAGTACTTC.

This clone was seen a single time. This chain connects TRBV5-4 to TRBJ1-1; TRBD1 matches at 7 bases. Germline loops: CDR1 SGHNT, CDR2 YYREEE (reference sequence). V gave up 3 bases and J gave up 1 base; unmatched junction bases: 6. The CDR3 totals 15 residues. Written as DNA, the CDR3 is TGTGCCAGCAGCTCACGACAGGGAGAGAACACTGAAGCTTTCTTT. Protein: CASSSRQGENTEAFF.

The chain links TRBV30 to TRBJ1-5; a possible D gene is TRBD1 (6 bases). There are 14 residues in the CDR3. Germline-derived CDR1 and CDR2 are GTSNPN and SVGIG (reference sequence). The germline V and J ends were trimmed by 2 bases and 4 bases, with 12 bases remaining between them. The CDR3 DNA reads as TGTGCCTGGAGTTCCCAGACAGGAAATCAGCCCCAGCATTTT. This codes for CAWSSQTGNQPQHF. Variable domain in full (rest from reference TRBV30 and TRBJ1-5): SQTIHQWPATLVQPVGSPLSLECTVEGTSNPNLYWYRQAAGRGLQLLFYSVGIGQISSEVPQNLSASRPQDRQFILSSKKLLLSDSGFYLCAWSSQTGNQPQHFGDGTRLSIL.

The chain links TRBV2 to TRBJ2-2, with 7 bases fitting TRBD1. V trimming: 6 bases; J trimming: 1 base; junction bases outside the gene matches: 5. The germline CDR1 and CDR2 sequences are SNHLY and FYNNEI. This CDR3 contains 15 residues. Written as DNA, the CDR3 is TGTGCCAGCAGGACATGGACAGGGAACACCGGGGAGCTGTTTTTT. Translation: CASRTWTGNTGELFF.

V usage is TRBV27 and J usage is TRBJ2-5; TRBD1 agrees at 11 bases. Germline-derived CDR1 and CDR2 are MNHEY and SMNVEV (reference sequence). The CDR3 length is 15 residues. With V trimmed by 6 bases and J by 5 bases, 8 bases remained unmatched. CDR3 loop: CASRPGQGDVETQYF. In DNA, the CDR3 is TGTGCCAGCAGACCGGGACAGGGGGATGTGGAGACCCAGTACTTC.

As concerns this clone: The identical CDR3 is also encoded by other nucleotide sequences in the sample. This chain connects TRBV18 to TRBJ2-2, with D uncertain. Germline-derived CDR1 and CDR2 are KGHSH and LQKENI. The germline V and J ends were trimmed by 3 bases and 5 bases, with 4 bases remaining between them. The CDR3 contains 12 residues. The CDR3 DNA follows: TGTGCCAGCTCACCTCAGACCGGGGAGCTGTTTTTT. Translated: CASSPQTGELFF.

This clone is a singleton in its sample. CDR3 bases: TGTGCCAGTACCATCACAGGGGGAACTGAAGCTTTCTTT. It yields the protein CASTITGGTEAFF. J is TRBJ1-1 and V is TRBV19; TRBD1 matches 8 bases. J gave up 5 bases and V 7 bases, and 6 bases lay outside the gene matches. CDR3 length: 13 amino acids. Germline assignment: CDR1 LNHDA and CDR2 SQIVND (reference sequence).

The rearrangement links TRBV14 to TRBJ1-6, with D possibly TRBD1 on 6 matching bases. This CDR3 spans 17 amino acids. V dropped 0 bases and J dropped 6 bases, with 15 bases sitting between them. Germline CDR1 is SGHDN and CDR2 is FVKESK. CDR3 sequence: CASSQEIRGAFNSPLHF. The CDR3 DNA is TGTGCCAGCAGCCAAGAGATTCGGGGGGCATTTAATTCACCCCTCCACTTT.

This clone was seen a few times. V usage is TRBV6-2 or TRBV6-3 and J usage is TRBJ1-1; D might be TRBD1 (6 bases). This CDR3 region has 16 residues. CDR1 is MNHEY and CDR2 is SVGEGT in the germline V gene. V was clipped by 5 bases and J by 0 bases, with 16 bases between them. CDR3 sequence: CASSTDRGRLNTEAFF. As DNA, the CDR3 is TGTGCCAGCAGTACGGACCGGGGGCGGCTGAACACTGAAGCTTTCTTT.

This clone has just a few counts. This chain uses TRBV9 with TRBJ2-7; no clear D gene. Germline CDR1 is SGDLS and CDR2 is YYNGEE. Trimming left V 0 bases short and J 0 bases short, with 7 bases between. CDR3 length equals 14 residues. The CDR3 bases are TGTGCCAGCAGCGTAGAACCCGGCTCCTACGAGCAGTACTTC. Translated: CASSVEPGSYEQYF. Drawing the rest from reference TRBV9 and TRBJ2-7, the complete variable domain is DSGVTQTPKHLITATGQRVTLRCSPRSGDLSVYWYQQSLDQGLQFLIQYYNGEERAKGNILERFSAQQFPDLHSELNLSSLELGDSALYFCASSVEPGSYEQYFGPGTRLTVT.

The rearrangement uses TRBV5-1 and TRBJ2-7, with TRBD1 matching over 8 bases. With V trimmed by 0 bases and J by 6 bases, 8 bases remained unmatched. The CDR3 is 15 residues long. The germline CDR1 and CDR2 sequences are SGHRS and YFSETQ. The CDR3 bases are TGCGCCAGCAGCTTGGGAGGGCCGGGACAGGTCGAGCAGTACTTC. Translated, it gives CASSLGGPGQVEQYF.

This sequence joins TRBV18 and TRBJ2-5; TRBD1 matches 8 bases. From germline, CDR1 is KGHSH and CDR2 LQKENI. The CDR3 covers 15 residues. The J segment lost 5 bases and the V segment lost 6 bases, leaving 11 bases of the junction unmatched. The CDR3 spells CASSFTSQGEETQYF. The CDR3 bases are TGTGCCAGCTCCTTCACATCACAGGGGGAGGAGACCCAGTACTTC.

The chain combines TRBV20-1 with TRBJ2-5, with TRBD2 matching 7 bases. The CDR3 has 11 amino acids. CDR1 is DFQATT and CDR2 is SNEGSKA in the germline V gene (reference sequence). The ends lost 5 bases at V and 3 bases at J; junction bases unmatched: 0. The CDR3 protein is CSAGGEETQYF. CDR3 sequence (DNA): TGCAGTGCTGGGGGGGAAGAGACCCAGTACTTC.

The chain couples TRBV19 to TRBJ1-6; TRBD1 might be the D (5 bases). This CDR3 has 15 residues. Per germline, CDR1 LNHDA and CDR2 SQIVND (reference sequence). V gave up 6 bases and J gave up 13 bases, with 22 bases separating them. This chain's CDR3 is CASREGDRFLKPLHF. CDR3 nucleotides: TGTGCCAGTAGAGAAGGCGACAGATTTCTAAAGCCCCTCCACTTT.

The chain recombines TRBV6-6 with TRBJ2-7; perhaps TRBD1 as D (6 bases). Germline V lookup: CDR1 MNHNY, CDR2 SVGAGI (reference sequence). CDR3 length: 14 amino acids. V lost 0 bases to trimming and J lost 6 bases, with 12 bases between them. The CDR3 sequence: CASSYSRGQSEQYF. The CDR3 DNA is TGTGCCAGCAGTTACTCCCGCGGACAGTCCGAGCAGTACTTC.